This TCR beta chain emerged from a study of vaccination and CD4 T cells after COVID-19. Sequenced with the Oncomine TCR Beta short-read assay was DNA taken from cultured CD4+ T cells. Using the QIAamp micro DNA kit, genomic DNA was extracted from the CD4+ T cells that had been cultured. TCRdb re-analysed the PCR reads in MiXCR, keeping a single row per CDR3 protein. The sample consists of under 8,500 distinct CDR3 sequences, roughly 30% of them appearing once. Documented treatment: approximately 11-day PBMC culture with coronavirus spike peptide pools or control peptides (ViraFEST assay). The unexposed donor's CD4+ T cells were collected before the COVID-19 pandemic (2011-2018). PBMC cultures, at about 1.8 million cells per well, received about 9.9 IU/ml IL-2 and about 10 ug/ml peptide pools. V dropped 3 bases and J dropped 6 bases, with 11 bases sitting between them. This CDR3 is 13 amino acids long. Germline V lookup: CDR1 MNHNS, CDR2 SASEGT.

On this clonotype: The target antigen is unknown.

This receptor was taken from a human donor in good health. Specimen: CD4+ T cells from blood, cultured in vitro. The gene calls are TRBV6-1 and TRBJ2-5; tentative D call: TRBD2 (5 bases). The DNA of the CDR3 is TGTGCCAGCAGTGACCGGGGTCTGAAGACCCAGTACTTC. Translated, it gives CASSDRGLKTQYF.